These 28 T cell receptor beta chains came from one sample sequenced in a study of identical twins. MiXCR, run by TCRdb on the 5' RACE reads, gives a single entry per CDR3 protein. Here the sample spans hundreds of thousands of distinct CDR3 sequences, over 20% being singletons. Separately, the same data were catalogued under a study of T cells expressing NK-cell markers.

Sequenced material: PBMCs. All receptors derive from a woman aged 18-29 years in good health.

A few counts support this clonotype. This rearrangement joins TRBV15 to TRBJ2-7; 8 bases are a match to TRBD2. The CDR3 sequence is 14 residues long. Germline values: CDR1 LNHNV, CDR2 YYDKDF (reference sequence). Trimming cost V 4 bases and J 5 bases; bases outside gene matches: 7. CDR3 coding DNA: TGTGCCACCAGCAAACCGGGACTAGACGACGAGCAGTACTTC. It specifies CATSKPGLDDEQYF.

This clonotype came up a few times. The rearrangement links TRBV11-1 to TRBJ2-1; TRBD2 matches 15 bases. V dropped 8 bases and J dropped 0; count of bases not matched to a gene: 8. The CDR3 spans 18 residues. Germline-derived CDR1 and CDR2 are SGHAT and FQDESV (reference sequence). The CDR3 loop is CASGGLAGGKSSYNEQFF. As DNA, the CDR3 is TGTGCCAGCGGGGGACTAGCGGGGGGTAAATCCTCCTACAATGAGCAGTTCTTC.

This chain joins TRBV5-1 and TRBJ2-7; D tentatively reads TRBD1 or TRBD2 (5 bases each). Germline CDR1 reads SGHRS; CDR2 reads YFSETQ. With 4 bases removed from V and 3 bases from J, the gap between germline ends came to 17 bases. CDR3 length: 15 amino acids. CDR3 coding DNA: TGCGCCAGCAGCCCGGACGGTCATGGGGGCTACGAGCAGTACTTC. Translation: CASSPDGHGGYEQYF.

CDR3 coding DNA: TGCAGTGCCCTAGCCGGGACAGGGGATACAGATACGCAGTATTTT. It translates to CSALAGTGDTDTQYF. The chain recombines TRBV20-1 with TRBJ2-3; TRBD1 agrees at 10 bases. V lost 6 bases to trimming and J lost 3 bases; unmatched junction nucleotides: 9. The CDR3 covers 15 residues. The germline V gene has CDR1 DFQATT and CDR2 SNEGSKA (reference sequence).

This clonotype was counted a few times. The rearrangement links TRBV5-5 to TRBJ2-1; TRBD2 matches 12 bases. CDR3 length: 16 residues. After removal of 1 base from V and 5 bases from J, the junction contained 4 bases not matched to a gene. Per the germline V gene, CDR1 is SGHKS and CDR2 is YYEKEE (reference sequence). CDR3: CASSLRLAGVNNEQFF. The CDR3 DNA follows: TGTGCCAGCAGCTTGAGACTAGCGGGGGTTAACAATGAGCAGTTCTTC.

This clonotype was detected a few times. This chain joins TRBV7-2 and TRBJ1-1; D remains unclear. CDR3 length equals 14 residues. V lost 5 bases, J lost 0 bases, and 10 bases lay in between. Germline CDR1 and CDR2: SGHTA and FQGNSA. Written as DNA, the CDR3 is TGTGCCAGCAGCCTACGGAGTGTGAACACTGAAGCTTTCTTT. Its protein product is CASSLRSVNTEAFF.

This clonotype was seen more than once but under ten times. The chain combines TRBV4-3 with TRBJ2-1; 8 bases are shared with TRBD2. Germline CDR1 and CDR2: LGHNA and YSLEER. V was pared by 2 bases and J by 9 bases, with 6 bases of the junction left unmatched. The CDR3 spans 14 residues. CDR3 loop: CASSQQRESGEQFF. As DNA, the CDR3 is TGCGCCAGCAGCCAACAGCGGGAGTCAGGTGAGCAGTTCTTC.

This clonotype was detected a few times. The J gene is TRBJ2-2, the V gene TRBV6-5; TRBD2 aligns across 7 bases. The CDR3 consists of 16 residues. Germline lookup yields CDR1 MNHEY and CDR2 SVGAGI. Unmatched junction bases numbered 11, after V lost 4 bases and J lost 6 bases. The chain's CDR3 is CASSWLSAGMAGELFF. CDR3 DNA: TGTGCCAGCAGTTGGCTTTCAGCGGGAATGGCCGGGGAGCTGTTTTTT.

The genes are TRBV12-3 or TRBV12-4 and TRBJ2-3; D is undetermined. Trimming took 2 bases from V and 6 from J, leaving 12 bases between them. The length of the CDR3 is 14 residues. The DNA for the CDR3 is TGTGCCAGCAGTTTATCACGTTTAGAGGATACGCAGTATTTT. Translated: CASSLSRLEDTQYF.

The rearrangement uses TRBV6-1 and TRBJ2-3; 7 nucleotides line up with TRBD1. CDR3 size: 15 residues. The V segment lost 6 bases and the J segment 3 bases; nucleotides outside the gene matches: 9. From germline, CDR1 is MNHNS and CDR2 SASEGT. The CDR3 coding sequence is TGTGCCAGCAGAATAACAGGGGCGAAAACAGATACGCAGTATTTT. It codes for CASRITGAKTDTQYF.

The table lists this clonotype with many counts. J is TRBJ2-3 and V is TRBV12-3 or TRBV12-4; no clear D gene. The CDR3 has 13 residues. V gave up 5 bases and J gave up 3 bases, with 9 bases separating them. Here the CDR3 reads CASSLDTTDTQYF. In DNA, the CDR3 is TGTGCCAGCAGTCTCGACACAACAGATACGCAGTATTTT.

The chain has TRBV7-9 and TRBJ2-2; D may be TRBD1 (6 bases). The CDR3 has 15 amino acids. Germline assignment: CDR1 SEHNR and CDR2 FQNEAQ (reference sequence). DNA for the CDR3: TGTGCTCTCTTCGCTTTGACAGGCGGATCCGGGGAGCTGTTTTTT. Its translation: CALFALTGGSGELFF.

This clonotype occurred a few times. V gene TRBV9 combines with J gene TRBJ2-1, with D possibly TRBD2 on 6 matching bases. CDR3 size: 15 residues. Germline V gene sequence: CDR1 SGDLS, CDR2 YYNGEE. V lost 0 bases to trimming and J lost 2 bases, with 9 bases between them. The CDR3 is CASSVDTGAYNEQFF. The DNA for the CDR3 is TGTGCCAGCAGCGTAGACACGGGGGCCTACAATGAGCAGTTCTTC.

The genes are TRBV10-1 and TRBJ2-2, with TRBD1 matching over 7 bases. The CDR3 runs to 14 residues. J lost 7 bases, V lost 7 bases, and 9 bases had no gene match. Germline loops: CDR1 WNHNN, CDR2 SYGVQD (reference sequence). CDR3 sequence: CASTSNRGGGELFF. In DNA form, the CDR3 reads TGCGCCAGCACGTCGAACAGGGGTGGCGGGGAGCTGTTTTTT.

This clonotype was seen many times. The chain employs TRBV5-6 and TRBJ2-1; TRBD2 matches at 7 bases. CDR3 length: 16 residues. The junction had 8 bases not matched to a gene; V was cut back by 1 base and J by 4 bases. In germline, CDR1 is SGHDT, CDR2 YYEEEE. The CDR3 reads CASSLFWRETYNEQFF. The CDR3 nucleotides are TGTGCCAGCAGCTTGTTCTGGCGGGAGACGTACAATGAGCAGTTCTTC.

Many counts were recorded for this clonotype. This chain uses TRBV11-2 with TRBJ1-1; the match to TRBD1 covers 7 bases. The CDR3 loop spans 11 amino acids. The V and J ends lost 5 bases and 11 bases, in that order; junction bases with no gene match: 5. Germline V lookup: CDR1 SGHAT, CDR2 FQNNGV. CDR3: CASSPKGAAFF. In DNA, the CDR3 is TGTGCCAGCAGCCCGAAGGGGGCGGCTTTCTTT.

This clonotype was seen a few times. The genes are TRBV27 and TRBJ2-1, with unresolved D. V was cut by 8 bases and J by 2 bases, with 10 bases left in between. Per germline, CDR1 MNHEY and CDR2 SMNVEV (reference sequence). The CDR3 spans 13 residues. The CDR3 region has the DNA TGTGCCAGCGGCTTGGACCCCTACAATGAGCAGTTCTTC. This translates into CASGLDPYNEQFF.

The V and J genes are TRBV11-2 and TRBJ2-3, with unresolved D. This CDR3 has 13 amino acids. CDR1 and CDR2 from the germline V gene are SGHAT and FQNNGV. Trimming took off 0 bases at V and 8 bases at J, with 9 bases between the two ends. CDR3 sequence (DNA): TGTGCCAGCAGCTTAGAGCCGCAAGGTACGCAGTATTTT. Encoded protein: CASSLEPQGTQYF.

This clonotype was seen more than once but under ten times. The gene calls are TRBV10-2 and TRBJ2-2; 9 bases are shared with TRBD1. The CDR3 length is 17 residues. Per germline, CDR1 WSHSY and CDR2 SAAADI. Trimming took 3 bases from V and 2 from J; bases not matched to a gene: 7. CDR3 in amino acids: CASSERRDRVNTGELFF. CDR3 in DNA: TGCGCCAGCAGTGAAAGACGGGACAGGGTTAACACCGGGGAGCTGTTTTTT.

The chain links TRBV9 to TRBJ2-1, with 12 bases fitting TRBD2. Germline loops: CDR1 SGDLS, CDR2 YYNGEE. With 3 bases clipped from V and 4 bases from J, the junction kept 2 bases outside the gene matches. The CDR3 is 15 amino acids. The CDR3 reads CASSGTSGTYNEQFF. The CDR3 DNA reads TGTGCCAGCAGCGGGACTAGCGGGACGTACAATGAGCAGTTCTTC. The variable domain in full, completed from reference TRBV9 and TRBJ2-1, reads DSGVTQTPKHLITATGQRVTLRCSPRSGDLSVYWYQQSLDQGLQFLIQYYNGEERAKGNILERFSAQQFPDLHSELNLSSLELGDSALYFCASSGTSGTYNEQFFGPGTRLTVL.

CDR3 protein: CASSMGQAISQPQHF. For the CDR3, the DNA is TGTGCCAGTAGTATGGGACAGGCGATTTCTCAGCCCCAGCATTTT. The chain couples TRBV19 to TRBJ1-5, with 8 bases fitting TRBD1. V lost 3 bases and J lost 6; bases outside the gene matches: 7. The germline gives CDR1 LNHDA, CDR2 SQIVND (reference sequence). The CDR3 spans 15 residues.

This clonotype was counted a few times. The genes are TRBV20-1 and TRBJ1-2; maybe TRBD1 (6 bases). The germline V gene has CDR1 DFQATT and CDR2 SNEGSKA (reference sequence). V gave up 6 bases and J gave up 0 bases, with 11 bases separating them. The CDR3 is 13 amino acids. DNA of the CDR3: TGCAGTGCCACGGACAGCACTAACTATGGCTACACCTTC. Translation: CSATDSTNYGYTF.

The chain employs TRBV7-2 and TRBJ2-7; tentative D call: TRBD2 (5 bases). CDR3 length equals 14 residues. V lost 7 bases and J 0 bases, leaving 13 bases between the germline ends. In germline, CDR1 is SGHTA, CDR2 FQGNSA. In DNA form, the CDR3 reads TGTGCCAGCACCCGGACTGGAAGCTCCTACGAGCAGTACTTC. It yields the protein CASTRTGSSYEQYF.

The J gene is TRBJ2-1, the V gene TRBV6-5; D may correspond to TRBD1 or TRBD2 (5 bases each). The CDR3 consists of 14 residues. Trimming removed 0 bases from V and 10 bases from J, with 13 bases in between. The germline V gene has CDR1 MNHEY and CDR2 SVGAGI. CDR3 DNA: TGTGCCAGCAGTTACTCGATGGGGACGGAAGAGCAGTTCTTC. Its translation is CASSYSMGTEEQFF.

This clonotype was found a few times. The chain joins TRBV5-6 to TRBJ2-2, with TRBD1 matching 11 bases. The CDR3 spans 15 residues. Germline V gives CDR1 SGHDT, CDR2 YYEEEE. The V gene end was trimmed by 3 bases and the J gene end by 4 bases; junction bases not matched to a gene: 2. CDR3 nucleotide sequence: TGTGCCAGCAGCTGGGGGACAGGGGGCACCGGGGAGCTGTTTTTT. It encodes CASSWGTGGTGELFF.

This clonotype was found a few times. V is TRBV20-1 and J is TRBJ2-1; no reliable D call. CDR1 is DFQATT, CDR2 SNEGSKA, per germline (reference sequence). V was clipped by 0 bases and J by 0 bases, with 12 bases between them. The CDR3 runs to 16 residues. The CDR3 DNA is TGCAGTGCTAGAGATGTTCGGTTGAGCTCCTACAATGAGCAGTTCTTC. Encoded protein: CSARDVRLSSYNEQFF.

The gene calls are TRBV20-1 and TRBJ1-5; TRBD1 agrees at 8 bases. The CDR3 length is 16 residues. Germline V gives CDR1 DFQATT, CDR2 SNEGSKA (reference sequence). Trimming removed 3 bases from V and 6 bases from J; junction bases left unmatched: 13. The CDR3 region has the DNA TGCAGTGCTAGTCCCGGCGGACAGGGAGGCGGTCAGCCCCAGCATTTT. Its translation is CSASPGGQGGGQPQHF.

At least ten counts were recorded for this clonotype. This chain uses TRBV11-2 with TRBJ2-3; TRBD1 matches 8 bases. CDR1 and CDR2 from the germline V gene are SGHAT and FQNNGV. The CDR3 spans 15 residues. V shed 5 bases, J shed 1 base, and the junction held 5 bases outside the gene matches. The CDR3 DNA is TGTGCCAGCAGCGAGACAGGGGTGGGCACAGATACGCAGTATTTT. Protein sequence: CASSETGVGTDTQYF.